The following is a T cell receptor beta chain sequence with its context. Antigen specificity is unknown. The V gene lost 0 bases and the J gene lost 4 bases, with 5 bases spanning the gap. This CDR3 is 13 amino acids long. Germline V CDR1 and CDR2: MNHEY, SVGAGI. This sample was included in a study of T cell responses to AZD1222 COVID-19 vaccine. General observations from the study: At study baseline, merely several AZD1222 recipients were seropositive.

The method was immunoSEQ multiplex PCR; TCRdb's version includes in-frame clones alone and lacks a portion of them. The sample includes some 140,000 clones, roughly 90% of them seen just once. The V and J genes are TRBV6-5 and TRBJ2-3; D unresolved. This receptor was identified in an adult in good health. The specimen was peripheral blood, collected on day 0 of MenACWY control vaccination. The CDR3 sequence is CASSYSLADTQYF. CDR3 DNA sequence: TGTGCCAGCAGTTACTCACTCGCAGATACGCAGTATTTT.